The T cell receptor beta chain under discussion was sequenced for a study of shared clonotypes between healthy human individuals. The CDR3 totals 14 residues. Germline-derived CDR1 and CDR2 are GTSNPN and SVGIG (reference sequence). The V end was cut by 4 bases, the J end by 0 bases, with 12 bases between. Clones were sequenced by immunoSEQ multiplex PCR, and TCRdb holds only the in-frame ones, with some missing. The sample carries around 2.5 million clones, roughly 93% recorded once. This clone was counted a single time. Input material: naive CD4+ T cells from PBMCs. Subset reported: CD45RA+ positively selected. The chain carries TRBV30 and TRBJ2-5; D is unclear. The clonotype comes from a man between 18 and 29 years old in good health. Some clones in this sample may be carry-over from other donors' samples. The CDR3 DNA reads TGTGCCTGGAACAAGGACGGAAACCAAGAGACCCAGTACTTC. This codes for CAWNKDGNQETQYF.